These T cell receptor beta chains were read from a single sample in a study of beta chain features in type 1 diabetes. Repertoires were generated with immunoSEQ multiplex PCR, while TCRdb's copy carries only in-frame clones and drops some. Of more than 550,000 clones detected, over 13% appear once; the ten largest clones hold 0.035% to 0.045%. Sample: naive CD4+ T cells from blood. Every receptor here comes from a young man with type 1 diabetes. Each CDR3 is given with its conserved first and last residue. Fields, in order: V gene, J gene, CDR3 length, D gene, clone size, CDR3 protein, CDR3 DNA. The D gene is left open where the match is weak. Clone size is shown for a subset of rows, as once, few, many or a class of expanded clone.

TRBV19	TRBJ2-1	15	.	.	CASSITQGSYNEQFF	TGTGCCAGTAGTATCACTCAGGGATCCTACAATGAGCAGTTCTTC
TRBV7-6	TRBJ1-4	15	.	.	CASSLFGGDNEKLFF	TGTGCCAGCAGCTTATTCGGAGGAGATAATGAAAAACTGTTTTTT
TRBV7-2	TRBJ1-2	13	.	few	CASSLGGTYGYTF	TGTGCCAGCAGCTTAGGGGGAACCTATGGCTACACCTTC
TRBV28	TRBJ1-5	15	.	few	CASSFTDPAQGPQHF	TGTGCCAGCAGTTTTACAGACCCGGCCCAAGGCCCCCAGCATTTT
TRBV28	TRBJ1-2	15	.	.	CASSPAPEGIYGYTF	TGTGCCAGCAGTCCCGCACCCGAGGGGATCTATGGCTACACCTTC
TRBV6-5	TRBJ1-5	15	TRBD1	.	CASRPTGEANQPQHF	TGTGCCAGCAGGCCTACAGGGGAAGCCAATCAGCCCCAGCATTTT
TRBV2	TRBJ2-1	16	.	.	CASSEAPGTSYNEQFF	TGTGCCAGCAGTGAAGCGCCGGGAACCTCCTACAATGAGCAGTTCTTC
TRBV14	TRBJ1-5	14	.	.	CASSQDGGYQPQHF	TGTGCCAGCAGCCAAGATGGAGGTTATCAGCCCCAGCATTTT
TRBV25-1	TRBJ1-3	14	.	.	CASSGGGSGNTIYF	TGTGCCAGCAGTGGAGGGGGAAGTGGAAACACCATATATTTT
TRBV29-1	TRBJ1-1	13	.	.	CSVAKGGDTEAFF	TGCAGCGTCGCAAAAGGAGGGGACACTGAAGCTTTCTTT
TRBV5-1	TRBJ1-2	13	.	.	CASSLDGNYGYTF	TGCGCCAGCAGCTTGGACGGGAACTATGGCTACACCTTC
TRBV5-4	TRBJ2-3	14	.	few	CASSFPGLGDTQYF	TGTGCCAGCAGCTTTCCGGGCTTGGGAGATACGCAGTATTTT
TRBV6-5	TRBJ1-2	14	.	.	CASSYHKTNYGYTF	TGTGCCAGCAGTTATCACAAAACAAACTATGGCTACACCTTC
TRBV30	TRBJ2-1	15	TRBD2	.	CAWTSGMSSYNEQFF	TGTGCCTGGACTAGCGGCATGAGCTCCTACAATGAGCAGTTCTTC
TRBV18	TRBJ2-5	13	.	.	CASLTDLQETQYF	TGTGCCAGCTTGACAGACTTGCAAGAGACCCAGTACTTC
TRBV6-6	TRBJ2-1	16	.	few	CASSYSMAGTYNEQFF	TGTGCCAGCAGTTACTCGATGGCGGGGACCTACAATGAGCAGTTCTTC
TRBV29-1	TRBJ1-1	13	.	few	CSLVQDGRTEAFF	TGCAGCCTAGTCCAGGACGGGCGAACTGAAGCTTTCTTT
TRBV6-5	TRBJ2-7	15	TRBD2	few	CASSSPGLAAYEQYF	TGTGCCAGCAGTTCCCCAGGACTAGCGGCCTACGAGCAGTACTTC
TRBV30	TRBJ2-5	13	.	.	CAWSWTFQETQYF	TGTGCCTGGAGTTGGACCTTCCAAGAGACCCAGTACTTC
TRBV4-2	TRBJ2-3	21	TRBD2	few	CASSQDFRRMAGVGSTDTQYF	TGTGCCAGCAGCCAAGATTTCAGGAGGATGGCGGGAGTAGGTTCCACAGATACGCAGTATTTT
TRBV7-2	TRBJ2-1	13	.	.	CASSFMGANEQFF	TGTGCCAGCAGCTTTATGGGGGCCAATGAGCAGTTCTTC
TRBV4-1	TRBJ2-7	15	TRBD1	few	CASSLYRGAPYEQYF	TGCGCCAGCAGCTTGTACAGGGGCGCACCCTACGAGCAGTACTTC
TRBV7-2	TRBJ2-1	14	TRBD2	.	CASTPQREGGKQFF	TGTGCCAGCACCCCCCAACGGGAGGGCGGAAAGCAGTTCTTC
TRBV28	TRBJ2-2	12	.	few	CASSLKSGELFF	TGTGCCAGCAGTTTGAAGTCCGGGGAGCTGTTTTTT